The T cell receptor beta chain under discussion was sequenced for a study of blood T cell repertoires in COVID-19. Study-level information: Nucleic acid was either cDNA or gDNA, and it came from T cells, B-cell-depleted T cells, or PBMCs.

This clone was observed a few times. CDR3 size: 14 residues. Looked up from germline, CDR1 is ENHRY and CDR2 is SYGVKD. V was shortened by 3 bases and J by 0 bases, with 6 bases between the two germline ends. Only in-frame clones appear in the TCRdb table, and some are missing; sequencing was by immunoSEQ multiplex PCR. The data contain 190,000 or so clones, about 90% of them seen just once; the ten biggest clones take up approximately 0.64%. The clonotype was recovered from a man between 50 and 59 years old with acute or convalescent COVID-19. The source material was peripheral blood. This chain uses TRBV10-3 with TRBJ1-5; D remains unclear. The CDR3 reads CAISELDSNQPQHF. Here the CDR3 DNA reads TGTGCCATCAGTGAATTAGATAGCAATCAGCCCCAGCATTTT.